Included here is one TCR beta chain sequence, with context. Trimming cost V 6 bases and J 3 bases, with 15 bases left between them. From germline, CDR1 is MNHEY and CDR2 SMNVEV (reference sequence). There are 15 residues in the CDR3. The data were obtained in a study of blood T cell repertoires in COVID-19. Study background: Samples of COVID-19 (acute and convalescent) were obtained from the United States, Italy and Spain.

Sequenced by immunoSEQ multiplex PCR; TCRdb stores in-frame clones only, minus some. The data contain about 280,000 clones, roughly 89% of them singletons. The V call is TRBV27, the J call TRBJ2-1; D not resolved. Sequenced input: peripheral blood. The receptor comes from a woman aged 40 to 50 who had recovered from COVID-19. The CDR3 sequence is CASSTDDLGYNEQFF. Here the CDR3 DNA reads TGTGCCAGCAGCACTGACGACTTGGGCTACAATGAGCAGTTCTTC.